The 23 T cell receptor beta chains in this list originate from one sample, sequenced in a study of blood T cell repertoires in COVID-19. Produced via immunoSEQ multiplex PCR; TCRdb's table is partial and in-frame only. The data show approximately 94,000 clones, around four fifths seen once. Source material: peripheral blood. These receptors were taken from a man aged 65-85 years with active or convalescent COVID-19.

The chain has TRBV9 and TRBJ2-5; TRBD1 aligns across 8 bases. The V gene's germline CDR1 is SGDLS and CDR2 YYNGEE. The CDR3 consists of 16 residues. The trim removed 4 bases at V and 4 bases at J, leaving 12 bases unmatched. CDR3 sequence (DNA): TGTGCCAGCAGCCCAGAGGAACAGGGGGGCCGAGAGACCCAGTACTTC. Protein product: CASSPEEQGGRETQYF.

CDR3 DNA sequence: TGTGCCAGCGACTTTAGCGGGGGTCTGCGTGAGACCCAGTACTTC. Translating gives CASDFSGGLRETQYF. The chain is built from TRBV3-1 (or the pseudogene TRBV3-2) and TRBJ2-5, with TRBD2 identical over 9 bases. Germline lookup yields CDR1 LGHDT and CDR2 YNNKEL (reference sequence). The CDR3 totals 15 residues. V gave up 8 bases and J gave up 5 bases; unmatched junction bases: 12.

V usage is TRBV6-5 and J usage is TRBJ2-7, with 10 bases that match TRBD2. Germline CDR1 MNHEY, CDR2 SVGAGI. This CDR3 has 15 residues. J lost 3 bases, V lost 4 bases, and 6 bases had no gene match. The CDR3 sequence is CASSSPGLAIYEQYF. The CDR3 nucleotides are TGTGCCAGCAGTTCCCCGGGACTAGCGATCTACGAGCAGTACTTC.

V is TRBV30 and J is TRBJ2-3; TRBD1 agrees at 12 bases. Germline V gene data show CDR1 as GTSNPN and CDR2 as SVGIG (reference sequence). V lost 1 base to trimming and J lost 2 bases; unmatched junction nucleotides: 7. This CDR3 has 17 residues. The CDR3 coding sequence is TGTGCCTGGAGTGAAAGGGACAGGGGGCTGATCACAGATACGCAGTATTTT. This sequence encodes CAWSERDRGLITDTQYF.

The chain links TRBV30 to TRBJ1-3; D is perhaps TRBD1 (5 bases). Germline loops: CDR1 GTSNPN, CDR2 SVGIG (reference sequence). The CDR3 is made up of 14 amino acids. Trimming took off 5 bases at V and 0 bases at J, with 11 bases between the two ends. The CDR3 nucleotides read TGTGCCTGGTCTACCGGGGGCTCTGGAAACACCATATATTTT. Translating it yields CAWSTGGSGNTIYF.

The genes are TRBV24-1 and TRBJ2-1, with D uncertain. Germline CDR1 KGHDR, CDR2 SFDVKD. The CDR3 has 15 amino acids. V was shortened by 3 bases and J by 4 bases, with 12 bases between the two germline ends. The CDR3 spells CATSDGADYYNEQFF. CDR3 coding DNA: TGTGCCACCAGTGATGGTGCAGATTATTACAATGAGCAGTTCTTC.

The chain carries TRBV5-1 and TRBJ2-7; D is perhaps TRBD1 (6 bases). Trimming left V 4 bases short and J 3 bases short, with 14 bases between. CDR3 length: 14 amino acids. Germline V gene data show CDR1 as SGHRS and CDR2 as YFSETQ. This CDR3 reads CASSPSTGDYEQYF. In DNA, the CDR3 is TGCGCCAGCAGCCCATCGACAGGAGACTACGAGCAGTACTTC.

This clone was observed a few times. The CDR3 nucleotides are TGTGCCAGCAGCTTAGTCAGTGGCTACACCTTC. Protein: CASSLVSGYTF. The genes are TRBV7-9 and TRBJ1-2; D remains ambiguous. This CDR3 comprises 11 residues. Germline V gene sequence: CDR1 SEHNR, CDR2 FQNEAQ (reference sequence). Trimming pared 1 base from V and 7 bases from J, leaving 4 bases between.

CDR3 bases: TGTGCCAGCAGAACTGGCACTGAAGCTTTCTTT. It encodes CASRTGTEAFF. V and J are TRBV2 and TRBJ1-1; D not resolved. CDR3 length equals 11 residues. Trimming removed 6 bases from V and 4 bases from J, with 6 bases in between. Looked up from germline, CDR1 is SNHLY and CDR2 is FYNNEI.

The V call is TRBV6-5, the J call TRBJ2-1, with TRBD2 matching over 9 bases. The CDR3 has 14 amino acids. CDR1 and CDR2 (germline): MNHEY, SVGAGI. The V and J ends lost 7 bases and 8 bases, in that order; junction bases with no gene match: 9. CDR3 loop: CASKRGALGDEQFF. The DNA of the CDR3 is TGTGCCAGCAAGCGGGGGGCCCTCGGCGATGAGCAGTTCTTC.

V usage is TRBV19 and J usage is TRBJ2-3; 11 bases are a match to TRBD2. The CDR3 totals 16 residues. V trimming: 6 bases; J trimming: 0 bases; junction bases outside the gene matches: 5. Germline V gene lookup returns CDR1 LNHDA and CDR2 SQIVND (reference sequence). The CDR3 bases are TGTGCCAGTAGCTGGACTAGCGGGCCTAGCACAGATACGCAGTATTTT. This encodes CASSWTSGPSTDTQYF.

This clone has a handful of counts. V is TRBV6-1 and J is TRBJ2-7; 11 bases are shared with TRBD2. The junction had 9 bases not matched to a gene; V was cut back by 4 bases and J by 1 base. Germline lookup yields CDR1 MNHNS and CDR2 SASEGT. CDR3 length: 17 amino acids. CDR3 protein: CASSASGTSGWSYEQYF. The CDR3 DNA follows: TGTGCCAGCAGTGCCTCCGGGACTAGCGGCTGGTCCTACGAGCAGTACTTC.

The J gene is TRBJ2-5, the V gene TRBV5-4; D call uncertain. This CDR3 spans 12 amino acids. Trimming left V 4 bases short and J 5 bases short, with 9 bases between. Germline V CDR1 and CDR2: SGHNT, YYREEE (reference sequence). The CDR3 here is CASSARSETQYF. DNA of the CDR3: TGTGCCAGCAGCGCGAGGTCGGAGACCCAGTACTTC.

V gene TRBV5-1 combines with J gene TRBJ2-7; 7 nucleotides align to TRBD2. The CDR3 is 12 amino acids. CDR1 and CDR2 from the germline V gene are SGHRS and YFSETQ. V shed 2 bases and J 5 bases; nucleotides not matched to a gene: 1. The CDR3 loop reads CASSLAGNEQYF. CDR3 coding DNA: TGCGCCAGCAGCTTAGCGGGAAACGAGCAGTACTTC. The variable domain in full, with the rest retrieved from reference TRBV5-1 and TRBJ2-7, is KAGVTQTPRYLIKTRGQQVTLSCSPISGHRSVSWYQQTPGQGLQFLFEYFSETQRNKGNFPGRFSGRQFSNSRSEMNVSTLELGDSALYLCASSLAGNEQYFGPGTRLTVT.

The chain couples TRBV28 to TRBJ1-1, with a weak D call TRBD1 (5 bases). CDR1 is MDHEN and CDR2 is SYDVKM in the germline V gene. The CDR3 length is 16 residues. Trimming stripped 2 bases from V and 5 bases from J, with 18 bases between. CDR3 protein: CASSLNGRGGGTEAFF. DNA for the CDR3: TGTGCCAGCAGTTTAAATGGGAGGGGCGGGGGGACTGAAGCTTTCTTT.

The chain recombines TRBV18 with TRBJ2-7; D perhaps matches TRBD1 (6 bases). V shed 0 bases and J shed 3 bases, with 9 bases lying between them. The CDR3 has 14 amino acids. Germline V gene data show CDR1 as KGHSH and CDR2 as LQKENI. CDR3 nucleotide sequence: TGTGCCAGCTCACCACCCCGGGACATCTACGAGCAGTACTTC. Translation: CASSPPRDIYEQYF.

This chain connects TRBV11-2 to TRBJ2-3, with 13 bases identical to TRBD2. V was pared by 5 bases and J by 1 base, with 3 bases of the junction left unmatched. The CDR3 has 16 amino acids. Germline V CDR1 and CDR2: SGHAT, FQNNGV. The CDR3 DNA sequence: TGTGCCAGCAGCCGGGGGACTAGCGGGGGCACAGATACGCAGTATTTT. Translated, it gives CASSRGTSGGTDTQYF.

The rearrangement uses TRBV5-1 and TRBJ2-7; tentative D call: TRBD1 (6 bases). Germline CDR1 reads SGHRS; CDR2 reads YFSETQ. The ends were cut back, 4 bases at V and 0 bases at J, with 17 bases in the middle. This CDR3 has 16 amino acids. For the CDR3, the DNA is TGCGCCAGCAGCCCTTCGGGACATACGAACTCCTACGAGCAGTACTTC. It specifies CASSPSGHTNSYEQYF. The variable domain in full, with the rest retrieved from reference TRBV5-1 and TRBJ2-7, is KAGVTQTPRYLIKTRGQQVTLSCSPISGHRSVSWYQQTPGQGLQFLFEYFSETQRNKGNFPGRFSGRQFSNSRSEMNVSTLELGDSALYLCASSPSGHTNSYEQYFGPGTRLTVT.

The V gene is TRBV30, the J gene TRBJ1-2, with D perhaps matching TRBD1 (6 bases). Trimming removed 1 base from V and 4 bases from J, with 25 bases in between. Germline values: CDR1 GTSNPN, CDR2 SVGIG (reference sequence). The CDR3 is made up of 18 amino acids. This CDR3 reads CAWSDLWAGVRRGYGYTF. In nucleotides, the CDR3 is TGTGCCTGGAGTGATCTATGGGCAGGGGTCCGGCGTGGCTATGGCTACACCTTC.

In DNA, the CDR3 is TGTGCCATCGGACAGGGTGTGTTCGAGCAGTACTTC. This encodes CAIGQGVFEQYF. The chain carries TRBV10-3 and TRBJ2-7; 8 bases are a match to TRBD1. The CDR3 loop spans 12 amino acids. The J segment lost 6 bases and the V segment lost 8 bases, leaving 6 bases of the junction unmatched. CDR1 is ENHRY, CDR2 SYGVKD, per germline.

This clone has only a few counts. The gene calls are TRBV5-4 and TRBJ2-3, with TRBD2 matching 11 bases. V shed 4 bases, J shed 3 bases, and the junction held 4 bases outside the gene matches. The CDR3 has 15 residues. In germline, CDR1 is SGHNT, CDR2 YYREEE (reference sequence). In DNA, the CDR3 is TGTGCCAGCAGCGCCGTAGCGGGAGGGACAGATACGCAGTATTTT. Its translation: CASSAVAGGTDTQYF.

This chain joins TRBV3-1 (or the pseudogene TRBV3-2) and TRBJ1-1, with D possibly being TRBD1 (6 bases). The V end lost 0 bases, the J end lost 5 bases, and 13 bases lay between the germline ends. Germline CDR1 reads LGHDT; CDR2 reads YNNKEL (reference sequence). The length of the CDR3 is 15 residues. The CDR3 DNA reads as TGTGCCAGCAGCCAAGATTTAGGGAGGGGGACTGAAGCTTTCTTT. Its translation is CASSQDLGRGTEAFF.

Only one count was recorded for this clone. This chain joins TRBV9 and TRBJ2-2; 10 bases agree with TRBD1. Germline CDR1 SGDLS, CDR2 YYNGEE. V dropped 4 bases and J dropped 4; count of bases not matched to a gene: 4. CDR3 size: 15 residues. CDR3 sequence reads: CASSTTGGFTGELFF. CDR3 nucleotide sequence: TGTGCCAGCAGCACGACAGGGGGCTTCACCGGGGAGCTGTTTTTT.